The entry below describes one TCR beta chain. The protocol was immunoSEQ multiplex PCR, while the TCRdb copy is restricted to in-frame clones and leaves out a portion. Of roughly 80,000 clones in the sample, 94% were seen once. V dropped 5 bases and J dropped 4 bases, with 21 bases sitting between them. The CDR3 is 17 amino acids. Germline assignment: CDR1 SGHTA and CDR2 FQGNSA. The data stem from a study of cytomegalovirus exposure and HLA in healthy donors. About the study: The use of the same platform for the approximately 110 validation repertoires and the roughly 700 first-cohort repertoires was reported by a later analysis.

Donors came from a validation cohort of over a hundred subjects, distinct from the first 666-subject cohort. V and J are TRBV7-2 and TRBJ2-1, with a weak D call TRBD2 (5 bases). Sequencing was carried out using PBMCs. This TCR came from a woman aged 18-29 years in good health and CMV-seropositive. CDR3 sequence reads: CASSPDEWAAAYNEQFF. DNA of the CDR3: TGTGCCAGCAGCCCGGACGAGTGGGCAGCGGCGTACAATGAGCAGTTCTTC.